This T cell receptor beta chain was captured by sequencing in a study of T cell responses to AZD1222 COVID-19 vaccine. Study observations and caveats: Receipt of two AZD1222 doses was followed by a rise in Spike-specific TCR breadth and depth. Spike was spanned by vaccine-associated CD4 TCRs, which were dominant at 160-218 and 743-854. In a largely white British group with more females than males, clonal diversity was possibly underestimated.

A word on this clone: Its antigen is not identified.

V was cut by 0 bases and J by 3 bases, with 4 bases left in between. CDR3 length equals 12 residues. Germline CDR1 reads SGHDT; CDR2 reads YYEEEE. The method was immunoSEQ multiplex PCR; TCRdb's version includes in-frame clones alone and lacks a portion of them. This table has about 150,000 clones, 90% to 95% appearing once. Material: peripheral blood, obtained 28 days after the second AZD1222 dose. The chain links TRBV5-6 to TRBJ2-7; D is undetermined. This receptor was identified in an adult who received the AZD1222 COVID-19 vaccine. The CDR3 protein is CASSLVGYEQYF. The CDR3, as DNA: TGTGCCAGCAGCTTGGTGGGCTACGAGCAGTACTTC.